Described below is a single TCR beta chain sequence and its context. CDR1 and CDR2 from the germline V gene are SSHAT and FNYEAQ (reference sequence). CDR3 size: 15 residues. This entry belongs to a study of CXCR3-negative and CXCR3-positive naive CD8 T cells. The authors prepared UMI-labeled TRB cDNA libraries by 5' RACE. Each CDR3 protein gets one entry in TCRdb, which reprocessed the 5' RACE reads and gives no DNA. The ten top clones account for roughly 2.3%, within a sample of under 50,000 distinct CDR3 sequences. The TCR was taken from a human donor in good health. Some clones in this sample may be carry-over from other donors' samples. Material: naive CXCR3- CD8+ T cells from blood. Subset meaning: CD45RO-CCR7+CD27+CD95- naive CD8+ T cells lacking CXCR3 (TNR3-). V gene TRBV7-7 combines with J gene TRBJ2-5; the TCRdb call, TRBD1, lacks DNA for checking. The CDR3 sequence is CASSLTDRLEETQYF.